The clone carrying this TCR beta chain was picked up one time. Its antigen is currently unknown. Primers included in the PCR were 60 Vbeta and 13 Jbeta primers. Produced via immunoSEQ multiplex PCR; TCRdb's table is partial and in-frame only. The data contain under 200,000 clones, 80% to 85% of them seen just once; the ten biggest clones take up around 1.9%. This sample was included in a study of cytomegalovirus exposure and HLA in healthy donors. Study at large: About 85 million unique TCRs from HLA-typed donors were held in an early release of data. Study results and limitations: Information on immune exposure was restricted to one variable (CMV serostatus). The likely origin of a cluster of highly shared sequence variants was a sequencing artifact.

Germline values: CDR1 SGDLS, CDR2 YYNGEE. The CDR3 sequence is 16 residues long. Losses at the gene ends were 0 bases for V and 4 bases for J; bases not matched to a gene: 3. The gene calls are TRBV9 and TRBJ2-2, with 10 bases lining up with TRBD1. The sequencing sample was made of PBMCs. This receptor was obtained from a man aged 18 to 29 in good health and CMV-seronegative. Written as DNA, the CDR3 is TGTGCCAGCAGCGTAGTCGGGACAGGGGTCACCGGGGAGCTGTTTTTT. Protein sequence: CASSVVGTGVTGELFF.